The 8 T cell receptor beta chains listed next were all sequenced from one sample in a study of cytomegalovirus exposure and HLA in healthy donors. Primers: 60 Vbeta forward and 13 Jbeta reverse. Only in-frame clones appear in the TCRdb table, and some are missing; sequencing was by immunoSEQ multiplex PCR. There are 100,000 to 150,000 clones in the sample; 65% to 85% occur only once, and roughly 4% lies in the top ten. Sequencing was done on a sample of PBMCs. The source of these receptors is a man aged 18-30 years in good health and CMV-seropositive.

CDR3 amino acids: CASSGGGLYNEQFF. Written as DNA, the CDR3 is TGTGCCAGCAGTGGCGGGGGCCTCTACAATGAGCAGTTCTTC. This chain joins TRBV25-1 and TRBJ2-1; maybe TRBD2 (7 bases). Germline assignment: CDR1 MGHDK and CDR2 SYGVNS. V lost 4 bases and J lost 3, with 10 bases in between. This CDR3 has 14 amino acids. Drawing the rest from reference TRBV25-1 and TRBJ2-1, the complete variable domain is EADIYQTPRYLVIGTGKKITLECSQTMGHDKMYWYQQDPGMELHLIHYSYGVNSTEKGDLSSESTVSRIRTEHFPLTLESARPSHTSQYLCASSGGGLYNEQFFGPGTRLTVL.

The table lists this clone with a count of one. This CDR3 is CASKGETGYGYTF. CDR3 coding DNA: TGTGCCAGCAAGGGAGAGACAGGGTATGGCTACACCTTC. The genes are TRBV6-5 and TRBJ1-2; 7 nucleotides align to TRBD1. After removal of 7 bases from V and 5 bases from J, the junction contained 7 bases not matched to a gene. Germline loops: CDR1 MNHEY, CDR2 SVGAGI. The CDR3 extends over 13 amino acids.

The gene calls are TRBV4-3 and TRBJ2-7, with no clear D. Germline V gene data show CDR1 as LGHNA and CDR2 as YSLEER. The CDR3 extends over 15 amino acids. V lost 4 bases to trimming and J lost 1 base, with 14 bases between them. DNA for the CDR3: TGCGCCAGCAGCCCCCGCGCGGCCCCATCCTACGAGCAGTACTTC. Translating gives CASSPRAAPSYEQYF.

The CDR3, as DNA: TGTGCCAGCAGTGATACAGGGACCCAGTACTTC. The encoded protein is CASSDTGTQYF. V and J are TRBV25-1 and TRBJ2-5, with D possibly TRBD1 on 5 matching bases. Germline values: CDR1 MGHDK, CDR2 SYGVNS. The length of the CDR3 is 11 residues. Deletions cut 3 bases from V and 7 bases from J, with 6 bases between.

The chain is built from TRBV6-1 and TRBJ1-1; no definite D call. This CDR3 contains 17 residues. V was shortened by 2 bases and J by 1 base, with 17 bases between the two germline ends. Germline loops: CDR1 MNHNS, CDR2 SASEGT. CDR3 coding DNA: TGTGCCAGCAGTGAATACGCCCGAATTCGGGGGAACACTGAAGCTTTCTTT. Amino acid sequence: CASSEYARIRGNTEAFF.

V usage is TRBV5-1 and J usage is TRBJ2-2, with 9 bases fitting TRBD2. CDR1 is SGHRS, CDR2 YFSETQ, per germline. The junction had 9 bases not matched to a gene; V was cut back by 0 bases and J by 3 bases. This CDR3 comprises 18 residues. The CDR3 spells CASSLGGGRAFYTGELFF. The CDR3 bases are TGCGCCAGCAGCTTGGGAGGCGGGAGGGCCTTTTACACCGGGGAGCTGTTTTTT.

This chain links TRBV30 with TRBJ1-1, with TRBD1 identical over 11 bases. J gave up 5 bases and V 2 bases, and 13 bases lay outside the gene matches. Germline CDR1 GTSNPN, CDR2 SVGIG (reference sequence). This CDR3 contains 17 residues. The CDR3 sequence is CAWSNQHRDRGTTEAFF. CDR3 sequence (DNA): TGTGCCTGGAGTAACCAGCACAGGGACAGGGGGACGACTGAAGCTTTCTTT. Using reference TRBV30 and TRBJ1-1 for the parts outside the CDR3, the full variable domain is SQTIHQWPATLVQPVGSPLSLECTVEGTSNPNLYWYRQAAGRGLQLLFYSVGIGQISSEVPQNLSASRPQDRQFILSSKKLLLSDSGFYLCAWSNQHRDRGTTEAFFGQGTRLTVV.

V gene TRBV6-5 combines with J gene TRBJ1-5; 10 bases match TRBD1. In germline, CDR1 is MNHEY, CDR2 SVGAGI. The CDR3 runs 13 residues. J lost 7 bases, V lost 6 bases, and 3 bases had no gene match. CDR3 loop: CASRRTGGQPQHF. Here the CDR3 DNA reads TGTGCCAGCAGGAGGACAGGGGGACAGCCCCAGCATTTT.